This T cell receptor (beta chain) is drawn from a study of shared clonotypes between healthy human individuals. Study context: Every donor yielded three CD4 naive, three CD4 memory, two CD8 naive and one CD8 memory plate.

The CDR3 runs to 15 residues. In germline, CDR1 is MNHEY, CDR2 SVGAGI. V dropped 7 bases and J dropped 0 bases, with 13 bases sitting between them. Per the study methods: Filtering differed because ImmunoSEQ produced junction-only sequences that carried no quality scores. Using immunoSEQ multiplex PCR, the repertoire was profiled, and TCRdb retains in-frame clones only, with some absent. V and J calls and clone size are those listed in that table; D and trimming were worked out from the DNA. The sample contains around 2.1 million clones, about 93% of which appear only once. Naivety among CD8 cells was defined by CD45RO negativity and positive CCR7 selection, thereby excluding terminally differentiated effector memory CD45RA+ cells.

The specimen sequenced was naive CD8+ T cells from PBMCs. This receptor was obtained from a man younger than 35 in good health. Some clones in this sample may be carry-over from other donors' samples. The V gene is TRBV6-5, the J gene TRBJ1-3; D not certain. The CDR3 DNA reads TGTGCCAGCAATACCTTAGGGTGCTCTGGAAACACCATATATTTT. It is translated as CASNTLGCSGNTIYF.